Following are 12 T cell receptor beta chains from one sample sequenced in a study of cytomegalovirus exposure and HLA in healthy donors. 60 Vbeta and 13 Jbeta primers were used in PCR. Clones were sequenced by immunoSEQ multiplex PCR, and TCRdb holds only the in-frame ones, with some missing. The sample lists tens of thousands of clones; roughly 75% were seen once. Material: PBMCs. The source of these receptors is a woman in her thirties or forties in good health and CMV-seropositive.

In this sample, this clone turned up once. The chain is built from TRBV6-1 and TRBJ2-7, with TRBD1 as a possible D gene (5 bases). V was trimmed by 4 bases and J by 11 bases, leaving 18 bases between them. Germline values: CDR1 MNHNS, CDR2 SASEGT. The CDR3 spans 13 residues. The DNA of the CDR3 is TGTGCCAGCAGTGGAACAGGCCCAATAAGAAAGTACTTC. Encoded protein: CASSGTGPIRKYF.

The V and J genes are TRBV6-5 and TRBJ1-1; tentative D call: TRBD1 (6 bases). V lost 2 bases, J lost 0 bases, and 7 bases lay in between. This CDR3 spans 14 amino acids. The germline gives CDR1 MNHEY, CDR2 SVGAGI. The CDR3 sequence: CASSYGTLNTEAFF. CDR3 in DNA: TGTGCCAGCAGTTACGGGACACTGAACACTGAAGCTTTCTTT.

The chain links TRBV2 to TRBJ1-2; D is possibly TRBD1 (6 bases). Germline V gives CDR1 SNHLY, CDR2 FYNNEI. The CDR3 has 13 residues. V was pared by 7 bases and J by 4 bases, with 13 bases between. CDR3 coding DNA: TGTGCCAGCAACCCGGGACAACGCTATGGCTACACCTTC. It encodes CASNPGQRYGYTF.

This clone was seen a handful of times. The V call is TRBV11-2, the J call TRBJ1-1; D unresolved. V was trimmed by 1 base and J by 7 bases, leaving 10 bases between them. The CDR3 is made up of 13 amino acids. CDR1 and CDR2 (germline): SGHAT, FQNNGV. The CDR3 DNA reads as TGTGCCAGCAGCTTAGGCGGGTTTAGTGAAGCTTTCTTT. Its protein is CASSLGGFSEAFF.

The chain carries TRBV30 and TRBJ1-1; D remains ambiguous. The germline CDR1 and CDR2 sequences are GTSNPN and SVGIG (reference sequence). V lost 0 bases and J lost 3, with 8 bases in between. This CDR3 is built from 13 residues. CDR3 DNA: TGTGCCTGGAGTGTGCCGGGAGACACTGAAGCTTTCTTT. Translated, it gives CAWSVPGDTEAFF.

The chain carries TRBV6-6 and TRBJ2-7, with D possibly TRBD1 on 6 matching bases. The CDR3 is 15 amino acids. In germline, CDR1 is MNHNY, CDR2 SVGAGI (reference sequence). The V and J ends lost 7 bases and 2 bases respectively, with 18 bases between them. CDR3 residues: CASTLRGDRPYEQYF. The CDR3 nucleotides read TGTGCCAGCACTCTGAGGGGCGACAGGCCCTACGAGCAGTACTTC.

The chain combines TRBV19 with TRBJ2-1; the match to TRBD2 covers 7 bases. Trimming took 5 bases from V and 2 from J; bases not matched to a gene: 9. CDR3 size: 16 residues. Germline CDR1 LNHDA, CDR2 SQIVND (reference sequence). The CDR3 spells CASSSRKGGAYNEQFF. In DNA form, the CDR3 reads TGTGCCAGTAGTTCGAGGAAGGGAGGGGCCTACAATGAGCAGTTCTTC. Full variable domain (remainder filled in from reference TRBV19 and TRBJ2-1): DGGITQSPKYLFRKEGQNVTLSCEQNLNHDAMYWYRQDPGQGLRLIYYSQIVNDFQKGDIAEGYSVSREKKESFPLTVTSAQKNPTAFYLCASSSRKGGAYNEQFFGPGTRLTVL.

The V call is TRBV10-3, the J call TRBJ1-5; possibly TRBD1 for D (6 bases). Per the germline V gene, CDR1 is ENHRY and CDR2 is SYGVKD. This CDR3 spans 16 amino acids. Trimming left V 3 bases short and J 6 bases short, with 18 bases between. The CDR3 DNA follows: TGTGCCATCAGTGACCCCCTCAGGGGAATAGGTCAGCCCCAGCATTTT. This translates into CAISDPLRGIGQPQHF.

The chain uses TRBV12-5 and TRBJ1-1; D unresolved. Trimming took 1 base from V and 6 from J, leaving 12 bases between them. Germline V gene lookup returns CDR1 LGHNT and CDR2 FRNRAP. There are 14 residues in the CDR3. For the CDR3, the DNA is TGTGCTAGTGGTTTGGGCGTAGCTTTCGCTGAAGCTTTCTTT. Encoded protein: CASGLGVAFAEAFF.

This chain joins TRBV19 and TRBJ1-5; D may be TRBD1 (6 bases). This CDR3 region has 16 residues. In germline, CDR1 is LNHDA, CDR2 SQIVND (reference sequence). The V end was cut by 6 bases, the J end by 0 bases, with 15 bases between. CDR3 in DNA: TGTGCCAGTAGGGACAGATCTTTTTATAGCAATCAGCCCCAGCATTTT. This gives the protein CASRDRSFYSNQPQHF.

As for this clone: The sample contains more than one DNA sequence encoding this CDR3. J is TRBJ2-7 and V is TRBV27; 10 positions agree with TRBD1. The CDR3 covers 15 residues. J was trimmed by 5 bases and V by 6 bases; bases with no gene match: 10. Germline values: CDR1 MNHEY, CDR2 SMNVEV (reference sequence). The CDR3 reads CASSFRGQGLHEQYF. CDR3 sequence (DNA): TGTGCCAGCAGCTTCAGGGGACAGGGGCTCCACGAGCAGTACTTC.

The chain uses TRBV28 and TRBJ1-3, with D possibly being TRBD1 (5 bases). Germline values: CDR1 MDHEN, CDR2 SYDVKM. The V and J ends lost 9 bases and 4 bases respectively, with 10 bases between them. The CDR3 runs to 12 residues. CDR3 sequence (DNA): TGTGCCAGTCAGGGTATGGGAAACACCATATATTTT. Translated: CASQGMGNTIYF.